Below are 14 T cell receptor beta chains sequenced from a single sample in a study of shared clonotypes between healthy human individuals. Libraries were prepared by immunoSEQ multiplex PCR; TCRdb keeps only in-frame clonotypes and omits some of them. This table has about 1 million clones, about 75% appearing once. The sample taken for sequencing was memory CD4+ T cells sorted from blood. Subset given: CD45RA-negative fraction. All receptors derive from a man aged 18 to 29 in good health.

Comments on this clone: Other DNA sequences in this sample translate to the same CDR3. CDR3 coding DNA: TGTGCCATCAGCCGGGGGGGCAGGGGGCAGCCCCAGCATTTT. This codes for CAISRGGRGQPQHF. The V gene is TRBV10-3, the J gene TRBJ1-5; the match to TRBD1 covers 7 bases. The germline gives CDR1 ENHRY, CDR2 SYGVKD. This CDR3 comprises 14 residues. V shed 6 bases, J shed 7 bases, and the junction held 9 bases outside the gene matches.

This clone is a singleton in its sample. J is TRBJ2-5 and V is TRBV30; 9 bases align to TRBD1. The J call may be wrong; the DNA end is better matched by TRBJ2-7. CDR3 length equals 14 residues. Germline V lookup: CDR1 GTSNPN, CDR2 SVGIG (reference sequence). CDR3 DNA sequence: TGTGCCTGGGCAACAGGGGGCCAGGTCTACGAGCAGTACTTC. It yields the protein CAWATGGQVYEQYF.

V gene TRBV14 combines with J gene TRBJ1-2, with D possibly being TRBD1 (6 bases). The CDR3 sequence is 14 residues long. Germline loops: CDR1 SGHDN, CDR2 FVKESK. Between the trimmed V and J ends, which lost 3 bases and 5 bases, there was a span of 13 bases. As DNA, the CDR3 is TGTGCCAGCAGCCACGGGAACAGGGAATATGGCTACACCTTC. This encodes CASSHGNREYGYTF.

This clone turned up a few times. Here the CDR3 reads CASSKTHEQYF. Written as DNA, the CDR3 is TGTGCCAGCAGCAAGACCCACGAGCAGTACTTC. The chain uses TRBV11-2 and TRBJ2-7; D unclear. The V gene's germline CDR1 is SGHAT and CDR2 FQNNGV. This CDR3 comprises 11 residues. V lost 5 bases and J lost 5, with 7 bases in between.

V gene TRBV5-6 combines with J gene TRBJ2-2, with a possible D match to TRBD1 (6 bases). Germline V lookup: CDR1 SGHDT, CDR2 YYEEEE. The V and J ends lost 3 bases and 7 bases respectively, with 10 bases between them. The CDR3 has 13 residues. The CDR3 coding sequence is TGTGCCAGCAGCTACGGACAGAACGGGGAGCTGTTTTTT. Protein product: CASSYGQNGELFF. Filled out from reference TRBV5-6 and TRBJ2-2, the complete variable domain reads DAGVTQSPTHLIKTRGQQVTLRCSPKSGHDTVSWYQQALGQGPQFIFQYYEEEERQRGNFPDRFSGHQFPNYSSELNVNALLLGDSALYLCASSYGQNGELFFGEGSRLTVL.

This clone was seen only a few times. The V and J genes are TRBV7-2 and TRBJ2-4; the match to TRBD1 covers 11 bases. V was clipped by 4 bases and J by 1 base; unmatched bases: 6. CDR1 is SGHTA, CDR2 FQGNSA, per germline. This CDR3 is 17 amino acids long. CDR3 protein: CASSSSGTGGAKNIQYF. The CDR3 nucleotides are TGTGCCAGCAGCTCGTCCGGGACAGGGGGTGCCAAAAACATTCAGTACTTC. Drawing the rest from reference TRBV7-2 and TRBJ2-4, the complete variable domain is GAGVSQSPSNKVTEKGKDVELRCDPISGHTALYWYRQSLGQGLEFLIYFQGNSAPDKSGLPSDRFSAERTGGSVSTLTIQRTQQEDSAVYLCASSSSGTGGAKNIQYFGAGTRLSVL.

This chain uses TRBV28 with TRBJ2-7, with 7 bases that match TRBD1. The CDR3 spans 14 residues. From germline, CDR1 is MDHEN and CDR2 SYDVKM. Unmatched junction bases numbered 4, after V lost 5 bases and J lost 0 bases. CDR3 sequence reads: CASSPSGGSYEQYF. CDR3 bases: TGTGCCAGCAGTCCCTCAGGGGGCTCCTACGAGCAGTACTTC.

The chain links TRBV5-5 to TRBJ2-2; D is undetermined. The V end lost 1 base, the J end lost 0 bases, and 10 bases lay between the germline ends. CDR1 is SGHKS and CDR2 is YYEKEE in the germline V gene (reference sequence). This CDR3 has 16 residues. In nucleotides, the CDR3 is TGTGCCAGCAGCTTGCAGGCCAACGCGAACACCGGGGAGCTGTTTTTT. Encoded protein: CASSLQANANTGELFF. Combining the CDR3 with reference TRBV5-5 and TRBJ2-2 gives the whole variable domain DAGVTQSPTHLIKTRGQQVTLRCSPISGHKSVSWYQQVLGQGPQFIFQYYEKEERGRGNFPDRFSARQFPNYSSELNVNALLLGDSALYLCASSLQANANTGELFFGEGSRLTVL.

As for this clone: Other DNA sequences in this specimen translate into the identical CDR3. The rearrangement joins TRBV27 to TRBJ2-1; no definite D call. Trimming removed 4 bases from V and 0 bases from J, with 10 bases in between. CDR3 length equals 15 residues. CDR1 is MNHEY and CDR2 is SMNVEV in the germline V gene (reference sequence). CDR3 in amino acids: CASSSRTSSYNEQFF. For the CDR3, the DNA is TGTGCCAGCAGTTCCCGGACGAGCTCCTACAATGAGCAGTTCTTC.

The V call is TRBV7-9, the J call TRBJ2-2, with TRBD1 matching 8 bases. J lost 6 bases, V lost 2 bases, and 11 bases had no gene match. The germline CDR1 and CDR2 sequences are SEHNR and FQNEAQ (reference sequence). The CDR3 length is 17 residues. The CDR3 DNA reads TGTGCCAGCAGCTTATTGGCCCGTCGACAGGGGTCCGGGGAGCTGTTTTTT. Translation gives CASSLLARRQGSGELFF.

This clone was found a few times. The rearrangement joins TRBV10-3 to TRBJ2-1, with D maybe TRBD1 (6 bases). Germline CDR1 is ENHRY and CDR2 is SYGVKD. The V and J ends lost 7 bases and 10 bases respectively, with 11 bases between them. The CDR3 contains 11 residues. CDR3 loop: CAITADREQFF. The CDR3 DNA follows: TGTGCCATCACGGCTGACAGGGAGCAGTTCTTC.

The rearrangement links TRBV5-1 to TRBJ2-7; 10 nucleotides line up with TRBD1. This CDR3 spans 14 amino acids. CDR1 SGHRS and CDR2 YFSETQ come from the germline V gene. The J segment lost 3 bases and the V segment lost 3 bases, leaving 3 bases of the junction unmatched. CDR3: CASSSGQGLYEQYF. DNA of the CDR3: TGCGCCAGCAGCTCGGGACAGGGGCTCTACGAGCAGTACTTC. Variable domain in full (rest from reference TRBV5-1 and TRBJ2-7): KAGVTQTPRYLIKTRGQQVTLSCSPISGHRSVSWYQQTPGQGLQFLFEYFSETQRNKGNFPGRFSGRQFSNSRSEMNVSTLELGDSALYLCASSSGQGLYEQYFGPGTRLTVT.

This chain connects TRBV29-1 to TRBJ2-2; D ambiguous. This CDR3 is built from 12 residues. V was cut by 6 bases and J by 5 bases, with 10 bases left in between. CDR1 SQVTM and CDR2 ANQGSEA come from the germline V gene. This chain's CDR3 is CSVAGGTGELFF. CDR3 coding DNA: TGCAGCGTGGCAGGTGGGACCGGGGAGCTGTTTTTT.

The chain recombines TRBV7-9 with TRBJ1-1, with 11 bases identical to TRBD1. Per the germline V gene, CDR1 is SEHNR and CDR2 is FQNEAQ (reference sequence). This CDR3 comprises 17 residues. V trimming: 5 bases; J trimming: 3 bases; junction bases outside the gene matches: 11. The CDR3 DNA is TGTGCCAGCAGCCCAAGGACAGGGGGCAATAAGGACACTGAAGCTTTCTTT. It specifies CASSPRTGGNKDTEAFF.